The entry below describes one T cell receptor (beta chain). Its specificity is unknown. Data came from immunoSEQ multiplex PCR; TCRdb stores just in-frame clones and leaves some out. The sample lists approximately 150,000 clones; around nine tenths were seen once. This sample is part of a study of T cell responses to AZD1222 COVID-19 vaccine. Study outcomes and limitations: Spike-spanning, vaccine-associated CD4 TCRs were dominant at 160-218 and 743-854. Clonal diversity may have been underestimated in mostly white British donors.

J was trimmed by 2 bases and V by 8 bases; bases with no gene match: 4. From germline, CDR1 is MNHEY and CDR2 SVGAGI. The length of the CDR3 is 15 residues. The clonotype comes from an adult in good health. V and J are TRBV6-5 and TRBJ2-6, with 9 bases fitting TRBD1. Sequenced material: peripheral blood, taken on day 0 of AZD1222 vaccination. CDR3 in DNA: TGTGCCAGCCGGACAGGGGAGGCTGGGGCCAACGTCCTGACTTTC. Its protein is CASRTGEAGANVLTF.